This T cell receptor (beta chain) stems from a study of Graves' ophthalmopathy and Graves' hyperthyroidism. CDR3 length: 16 residues. The germline V gene has CDR1 LGHNA and CDR2 YNFKEQ. V was pared by 0 bases and J by 5 bases, with 5 bases of the junction left unmatched. Reliance was placed on clinical symptoms, serum thyroxine, TRAb, thyroid ultrasound and orbital computed tomography for diagnosis. Investigators amplified TCR beta CDR3 regions from RNA transcripts. The library came from an HTBI-primed first-round RT-PCR and a second-round multiplex PCR. Each CDR3 protein is one row after TCRdb ran MiXCR on the multiplex PCR reads. This sample has 900,000 to 1,200,000 distinct CDR3 sequences; 36% occur once, and the top ten carry more than 9.5%.

The source material was peripheral blood or thyroid tissue (not recorded which). This sequence was found in an adult man with Graves' hyperthyroidism. The chain couples TRBV4-2 to TRBJ2-5, with TRBD2 identical over 11 bases. This chain's CDR3 is CASSQDSGRAEETQYF. CDR3 sequence (DNA): TGTGCCAGCAGCCAAGATAGCGGGAGGGCCGAGGAGACCCAGTACTTC.